This T cell receptor (beta chain) was observed in a study of blood T cells in healthy people across ages. Overall study findings and caveats: Reliance upon unsorted PBMCs precluded definitive naive versus antigen-experienced comparison. Roughly linear age-related decline in beta diversity appeared, significant by age about 40.

CDR3 length equals 15 residues. Trimming pared 0 bases from V and 0 bases from J, leaving 8 bases between. Germline V CDR1 and CDR2: MNHNY, SVGAGI (reference sequence). Details on this clonotype: The antigen is undetermined.

The second PCR ran roughly 7 to 11 cycles with a sample-barcoded 5' primer and J-beta primers. With 12 random nucleotides, a template-switch adaptor tagged each individual cDNA molecule. One entry per CDR3 protein results from TCRdb running MiXCR on the 5' RACE reads. Here the sample spans hundreds of thousands of distinct CDR3 sequences, roughly 60% being singletons. Per individual sample, total RNA of at least 5.5 micrograms was extracted. Sequencing was performed on blood. The TCR was taken from a man aged 30 to 45 in good health. The genes are TRBV6-6 and TRBJ1-2, with TRBD1 as a possible D gene (6 bases). The CDR3 DNA follows: TGTGCCAGCAGTTACTCAGCAGGGGCTAACTATGGCTACACCTTC. Residues: CASSYSAGANYGYTF.